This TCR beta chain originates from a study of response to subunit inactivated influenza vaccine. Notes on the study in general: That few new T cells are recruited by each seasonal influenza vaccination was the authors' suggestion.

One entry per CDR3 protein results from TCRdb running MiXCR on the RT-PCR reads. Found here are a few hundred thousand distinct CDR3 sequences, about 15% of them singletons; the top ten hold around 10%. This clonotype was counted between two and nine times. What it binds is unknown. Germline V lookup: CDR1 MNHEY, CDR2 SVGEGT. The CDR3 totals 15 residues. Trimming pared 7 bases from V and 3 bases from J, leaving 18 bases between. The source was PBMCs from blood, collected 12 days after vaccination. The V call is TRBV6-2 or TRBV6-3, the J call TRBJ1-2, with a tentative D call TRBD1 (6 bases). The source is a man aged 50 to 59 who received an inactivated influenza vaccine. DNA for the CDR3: TGTGCCAGCATCGGACCGGGACATAAGGACTATGGCTACACCTTC. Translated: CASIGPGHKDYGYTF.